These 7 T cell receptor beta chains were all obtained from the same sample, sequenced in a study of blood T cell repertoires in COVID-19. Sequencing was performed with immunoSEQ multiplex PCR; in TCRdb, only in-frame clones are kept and a portion is missing. The sample has about 470,000 clones; about nine tenths are singletons. Sequenced material: PBMCs or T cells enriched from blood (not recorded which). The receptors shown here come from a woman under 30 who had recovered from COVID-19.

The V call is TRBV12-3 or TRBV12-4, the J call TRBJ1-2, with D hard to call. CDR3 length: 13 residues. Trimming pared 3 bases from V and 2 bases from J, leaving 7 bases between. The CDR3 DNA reads as TGTGCCAGCAGTTTGCGCAGGAACTATGGCTACACCTTC. Translation gives CASSLRRNYGYTF.

Comments on this clone: Other DNA sequences within the sample encode an identical CDR3. The CDR3 DNA follows: TGTGCCAGCAGCCAATACTACGAGCAGTACTTC. Translation gives CASSQYYEQYF. J is TRBJ2-7 and V is TRBV3-1 (or the pseudogene TRBV3-2); D is undetermined. Germline V gives CDR1 LGHDT, CDR2 YNNKEL (reference sequence). The CDR3 is 11 amino acids. V lost 2 bases and J 3 bases, leaving 2 bases between the germline ends.

The V and J genes are TRBV24-1 and TRBJ2-1, with 9 bases fitting TRBD1. Germline V lookup: CDR1 KGHDR, CDR2 SFDVKD. The trim removed 2 bases at V and 8 bases at J, leaving 9 bases unmatched. This CDR3 is 16 amino acids long. The CDR3 region is CATSDSGTGWKDEQFF. As DNA, the CDR3 is TGTGCCACCAGTGATTCCGGGACAGGGTGGAAGGATGAGCAGTTCTTC.

J is TRBJ2-4 and V is TRBV5-4; TRBD2 is a possible D gene (6 bases). Germline CDR1 SGHNT, CDR2 YYREEE (reference sequence). Trimming cost V 4 bases and J 1 base, with 9 bases left between them. The CDR3 covers 14 residues. CDR3 DNA sequence: TGTGCCAGCAGCCGGGCGGGGGCCAAAAACATTCAGTACTTC. Protein product: CASSRAGAKNIQYF.

The V gene is TRBV3-1 (or the pseudogene TRBV3-2), the J gene TRBJ1-3, with D hard to call. V lost 1 base and J 1 base, leaving 5 bases between the germline ends. In germline, CDR1 is LGHDT, CDR2 YNNKEL (reference sequence). The CDR3 is 14 amino acids. The CDR3 nucleotides are TGTGCCAGCAGCCAAGGGGCTTCTGGAAACACCATATATTTT. Translation gives CASSQGASGNTIYF.

The V gene is TRBV4-2, the J gene TRBJ1-4, with 7 positions matching TRBD1. Germline V CDR1 and CDR2: LGHNA, YNFKEQ. Losses at the gene ends were 6 bases for V and 2 bases for J; bases not matched to a gene: 0. This CDR3 region has 13 residues. CDR3 protein: CASRDRTNEKLFF. DNA of the CDR3: TGTGCCAGCAGGGACAGGACTAATGAAAAACTGTTTTTT.

The rearrangement links TRBV4-2 to TRBJ2-5; 7 nucleotides match TRBD2. This CDR3 spans 16 amino acids. Germline CDR1 is LGHNA and CDR2 is YNFKEQ. Trimming cost V 4 bases and J 0 bases; bases outside gene matches: 8. CDR3: CASSRGAGDYQETQYF. CDR3 coding DNA: TGTGCCAGCAGCCGCGGGGCGGGGGACTACCAAGAGACCCAGTACTTC.